Listed below are T cell receptor beta chains from one sample, sequenced in a study of cytotoxic CD8 clonotypes in ibrutinib-treated CLL. This table comes from immunoSEQ multiplex PCR, and its TCRdb copy is limited to in-frame clones, with some not included. The sample consists of fewer than 400,000 clones, 67% of them appearing once. The sequencing used PBMCs, collected after 36 months of ibrutinib treatment. These TCRs come from a human donor with chronic lymphocytic leukemia. CDR3s include the opening cysteine and the closing phenylalanine or tryptophan. The D gene is left open where the match is weak. Clone size, where shown, is once, few, many, or a class for clones that have expanded.

size	J	D	V	DNA	CDR3
NA	TRBJ2-3	TRBD2	TRBV4-2	TGTGCCAGCAGCCCCCTCCGCGGGGGGGCAGATACGCAGTATTTT	CASSPLRGGADTQYF
NA	TRBJ1-5	TRBD1	TRBV29-1	TGCAGCTTCCGGGACAGGGGTGTTGATCAGCCCCAGCATTTT	CSFRDRGVDQPQHF
NA	TRBJ2-7	NA	TRBV11-2	TGTGCCAGCAGCTTTGGACACCGCGAGCAGTACTTC	CASSFGHREQYF
NA	TRBJ2-4	NA	TRBV10-3	TGTGCCATCAGTGACGGACAGTTAGGAAACATTCAGTACTTC	CAISDGQLGNIQYF
few	TRBJ2-1	TRBD2	TRBV5-1	TGCGCCAGCAGCAGAGGGACTAGCGGGATCTACAATGAGCAGTTCTTC	CASSRGTSGIYNEQFF
NA	TRBJ1-1	NA	TRBV6-5	TGTGCCAGCAGTTACGGCAGGGGACCTACTGAAGCTTTCTTT	CASSYGRGPTEAFF
NA	TRBJ2-7	TRBD1	TRBV7-8	TGTGCCAGCAGCCATAGGACAGGGGTATCCTACGAGCAGTACTTC	CASSHRTGVSYEQYF
few	TRBJ1-1	NA	TRBV18	TGTGCCAGCTCACCTCAGTACAGGGAACTGAACACTGAAGCTTTCTTT	CASSPQYRELNTEAFF
few	TRBJ1-2	NA	TRBV9	TGTGCCAGCAGCGTAGTAAAGGGGAACTATGGCTACACCTTC	CASSVVKGNYGYTF
few	TRBJ2-5	NA	TRBV4-1	TGCGCCAGCAGCCAAGATGTGGGCTGGGAGACCCAGTACTTC	CASSQDVGWETQYF
NA	TRBJ2-7	NA	TRBV4-1	TGCGCCAGCAGCCAAGTACAGCTTGGGAACGGGGGCTACGAGCAGTACTTC	CASSQVQLGNGGYEQYF
once	TRBJ2-2	TRBD2	TRBV4-3	TGCGCCAGCAGCCCCTCGACTAGCGGGAGTAACACCGGGGAGCTGTTTTTT	CASSPSTSGSNTGELFF
NA	TRBJ2-5	NA	TRBV19	TGTGCCAGTAGGGGGGGACTGGAGACCCAGTACTTC	CASRGGLETQYF
NA	TRBJ1-3	NA	TRBV6-5	TGTGCCAGCAGCCGGTATTTCGGGGACACCATATATTTT	CASSRYFGDTIYF
NA	TRBJ2-1	NA	TRBV7-2	TGTGCCAGCAGCTCCGGGGGAAATGAGCAGTTCTTC	CASSSGGNEQFF
NA	TRBJ2-1	TRBD1	TRBV19	TGTGCCAGTAGTCTCACAGGGGTCGATGAGCAGTTCTTC	CASSLTGVDEQFF
few	TRBJ1-2	NA	TRBV5-1	TGCGCCAGCAGCCGAACAGCTAACTATGGCTACACCTTC	CASSRTANYGYTF
NA	TRBJ2-7	TRBD1	TRBV6-6	TGTGCCAGCAGCAGGGACAGGGGGAACGAGCAGTACTTC	CASSRDRGNEQYF
NA	TRBJ2-1	TRBD2	TRBV10-3	TGTGCCATCAACGGTTTCTGGCGGGAGATTTGGGAATCCTACAATGAGCAGTTCTTC	CAINGFWREIWESYNEQFF
NA	TRBJ2-1	TRBD2	TRBV11-2	TGTGCCAGCAGCTTCGTATCTAGCGGGAGGAGCTCCTACAATGAGCAGTTCTTC	CASSFVSSGRSSYNEQFF
once	TRBJ2-3	TRBD2	TRBV18	TGTGCCAGCTCACCAAGTCCTAGCGGAATGACAGATACGCAGTATTTT	CASSPSPSGMTDTQYF
NA	TRBJ2-3	NA	TRBV18	TGTGCCAGCTCGCTCAGGGACCGCACAGATACGCAGTATTTT	CASSLRDRTDTQYF
NA	TRBJ2-3	NA	TRBV5-4	TGTGCCAGCAGCTCGGCCGGGGGGCGACTAGATACGCAGTATTTT	CASSSAGGRLDTQYF
NA	TRBJ2-4	NA	TRBV11-2	TGTGCCAGCAGCTTAGTTGCTCGGGGTGCACTAGCCAAAAACATTCAGTACTTC	CASSLVARGALAKNIQYF
few	TRBJ1-1	NA	TRBV9	TGTGCCAGCAGCGTAGTTGGAAAGGTTGAAGCTTTCTTT	CASSVVGKVEAFF
few	TRBJ2-7	NA	TRBV10-3	TGTGCCATCAGTGTGGTGGGTCTTGGAGCCTACGAGCAGTACTTC	CAISVVGLGAYEQYF
NA	TRBJ1-5	TRBD1	TRBV19	TGTGCCAGTAGTACCTCTCAGGGGGCTCGCAATCAGCCCCAGCATTTT	CASSTSQGARNQPQHF
NA	TRBJ1-1	NA	TRBV7-2	TGTGCCAGCAGCTTAGCAAGGGAGAACACTGAAGCTTTCTTT	CASSLARENTEAFF
few	TRBJ1-2	NA	TRBV9	TGTGCCAGCAGCGTAGAGAGGGGTGGCTACACCTTC	CASSVERGGYTF
NA	TRBJ2-5	TRBD1	TRBV29-1	TGCAGCGTTGACAGGACAGGGGAGTTTGTGGAGACCCAGTACTTC	CSVDRTGEFVETQYF
NA	TRBJ1-4	NA	TRBV11-2	TGTGCCAGCAGCCAGTGGAGGGGTCCATTCGAAAAACTGTTTTTT	CASSQWRGPFEKLFF
NA	TRBJ2-1	NA	TRBV7-2	TGTGCCAGCAGCTTTACTGCCGTTGAGCAGTTCTTC	CASSFTAVEQFF
NA	TRBJ2-7	NA	TRBV27	TGTGCCAGCAGTTTAAACAGCTACGAGCAGTACTTC	CASSLNSYEQYF
NA	TRBJ1-5	NA	TRBV4-1	TGCGCCAGCAGCCAAGTTCCCGGCGACAGAATTAGCAATCAGCCCCAGCATTTT	CASSQVPGDRISNQPQHF
few	TRBJ2-1	NA	TRBV5-1	TGCGCCACCAACGGAGGGGGCTCTTACAATGAGCAGTTCTTC	CATNGGGSYNEQFF
NA	TRBJ1-1	NA	TRBV5-1	TGCGCCAGCAGCTTGACCGACGGTGAAGCTTTCTTT	CASSLTDGEAFF
few	TRBJ1-2	NA	TRBV5-6	TGTGCCAGCAGCTTGCAATGGCGTGGCTACACCTTC	CASSLQWRGYTF
NA	TRBJ2-3	NA	TRBV5-1	TGCGCCAGCAGCTTGGTCACAGGCCCCACAGATACGCAGTATTTT	CASSLVTGPTDTQYF
NA	TRBJ1-4	NA	TRBV5-1	TGCGCCAGCAGCCCGGGCCCAAATGAAAAACTGTTTTTT	CASSPGPNEKLFF
once	TRBJ1-1	TRBD1	TRBV7-2	TGTGCCAGCAGCCTGAGGACAGGGGGCACTGAAGCTTTCTTT	CASSLRTGGTEAFF
NA	TRBJ1-2	NA	TRBV6-5	TGTGCCAGCAGTTACCGCTACGACCTGGTCAACTATGGCTACACCTTC	CASSYRYDLVNYGYTF
NA	TRBJ2-5	NA	TRBV7-2	TGTGCCAGCAGCAACCTGGGGCAGGGAGGAGAGACCCAGTACTTC	CASSNLGQGGETQYF
NA	TRBJ2-7	TRBD1	TRBV10-3	TGTGCCATCAAAGGGACAGGGGGCGGATACGAGCAGTACTTC	CAIKGTGGGYEQYF
NA	TRBJ2-7	TRBD1	TRBV5-6	TGTGCCAGCCTTAGGACAGGTTTTCTTGGGCAGTACTTC	CASLRTGFLGQYF
NA	TRBJ2-7	TRBD2	TRBV5-1	TGCGCCAGCAGCTTGGCCCAGCTAGCGGGAAACTACGAGCAGTACTTC	CASSLAQLAGNYEQYF
NA	TRBJ2-5	NA	TRBV11-2	TGTGCCAGCAGCCAACCCAGGTACCAAGAGACCCAGTACTTC	CASSQPRYQETQYF
NA	TRBJ1-1	NA	TRBV29-1	TGCAGCGTTACTCTTTCGGGTCCCGATGAAGCTTTCTTT	CSVTLSGPDEAFF
NA	TRBJ2-7	NA	TRBV28	TGTGCCAGCAGGCGCGCCTACGAGCAGTACTTC	CASRRAYEQYF
NA	TRBJ1-2	NA	TRBV2	TGTGCCAGCAGTGTCGCCAGGGCCTATGGCTACACCTTC	CASSVARAYGYTF
NA	TRBJ2-7	NA	TRBV6-5	TGTGCCAGCAGTTACGGGGTGGGTGGGTACGAGCAGTACTTC	CASSYGVGGYEQYF
NA	TRBJ1-1	NA	TRBV5-1	TGCGCCAGCAGCTTTGATCGGGCGGGTTACACTGAAGCTTTCTTT	CASSFDRAGYTEAFF
NA	TRBJ2-7	TRBD2	TRBV2	TGTGCCAGCAGTGAGGGACTAGCGGGGGACGAGCAGTACTTC	CASSEGLAGDEQYF
many	TRBJ2-1	TRBD2	TRBV6-1	TGTGCCAGCACCCAGGGACTAGCGGTCTCTGCGCCGTTCTTC	CASTQGLAVSAPFF
NA	TRBJ1-4	NA	TRBV18	TGTGCCAGCTCACCACGGGAAGGCCCTAATGAAAAACTGTTTTTT	CASSPREGPNEKLFF
NA	TRBJ1-1	NA	TRBV27	TGTGCCAGCAGCTCCGGGTACGGCACTGAAGCTTTCTTT	CASSSGYGTEAFF
NA	TRBJ2-7	NA	TRBV9	TGTGCCAGCAGCGGACCACCTAACGGCGAGCAGTACTTC	CASSGPPNGEQYF
NA	TRBJ1-3	TRBD1	TRBV7-2	TGTGCCAGCAGCTTAACAGGGGGAGGAAACACCATATATTTT	CASSLTGGGNTIYF
NA	TRBJ2-7	NA	TRBV19	TGTGCCAGTAGTTGGCCTACTGGCGAGCAGTACTTC	CASSWPTGEQYF
few	TRBJ2-7	TRBD2	TRBV9	TGTGCCAGCAGCGTAGCCGGGGGACTATCCTACGAGCAGTACTTC	CASSVAGGLSYEQYF